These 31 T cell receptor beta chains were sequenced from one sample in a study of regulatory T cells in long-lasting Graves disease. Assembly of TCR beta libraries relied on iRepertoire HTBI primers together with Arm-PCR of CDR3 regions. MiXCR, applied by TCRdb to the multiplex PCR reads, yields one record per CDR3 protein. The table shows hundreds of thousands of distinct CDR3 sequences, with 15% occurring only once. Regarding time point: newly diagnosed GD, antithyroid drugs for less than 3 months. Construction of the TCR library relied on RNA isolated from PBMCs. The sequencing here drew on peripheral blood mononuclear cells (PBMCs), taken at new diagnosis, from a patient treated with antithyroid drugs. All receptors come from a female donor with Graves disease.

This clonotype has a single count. CDR3 loop: CASTGGTQYF. The CDR3, as DNA: TGTGCCAGCACGGGGGGGACCCAGTACTTC. The chain recombines TRBV2 with TRBJ2-5; 7 bases are shared with TRBD2. CDR1 is SNHLY, CDR2 FYNNEI, per germline. The CDR3 totals 10 residues. Losses at the gene ends were 7 bases for V and 7 bases for J; bases not matched to a gene: 0.

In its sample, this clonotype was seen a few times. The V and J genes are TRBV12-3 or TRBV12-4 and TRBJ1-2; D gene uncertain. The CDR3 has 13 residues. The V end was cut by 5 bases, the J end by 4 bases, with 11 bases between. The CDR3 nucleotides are TGTGCCAGCAGTCTTCCGAAGACCTATGGCTACACCTTC. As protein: CASSLPKTYGYTF.

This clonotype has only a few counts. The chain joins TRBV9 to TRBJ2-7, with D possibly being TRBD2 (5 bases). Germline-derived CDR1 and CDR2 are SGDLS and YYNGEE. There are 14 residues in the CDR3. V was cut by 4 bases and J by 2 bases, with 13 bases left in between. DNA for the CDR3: TGTGCCAGCAGCCTCACTAGTGTCCCCTACGAGCAGTACTTC. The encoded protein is CASSLTSVPYEQYF.

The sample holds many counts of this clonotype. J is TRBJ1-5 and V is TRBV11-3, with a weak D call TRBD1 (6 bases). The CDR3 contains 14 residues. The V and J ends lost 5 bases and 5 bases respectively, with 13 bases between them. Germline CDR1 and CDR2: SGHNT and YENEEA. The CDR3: CASSPTGRDQPQHF. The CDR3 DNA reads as TGTGCCAGCAGCCCCACAGGGCGCGATCAGCCCCAGCATTTT. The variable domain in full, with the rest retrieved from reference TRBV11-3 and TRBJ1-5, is EAGVVQSPRYKIIEKKQPVAFWCNPISGHNTLYWYLQNLGQGPELLIRYENEEAVDDSQLPKDRFSAERLKGVDSTLKIQPAELGDSAVYLCASSPTGRDQPQHFGDGTRLSIL.

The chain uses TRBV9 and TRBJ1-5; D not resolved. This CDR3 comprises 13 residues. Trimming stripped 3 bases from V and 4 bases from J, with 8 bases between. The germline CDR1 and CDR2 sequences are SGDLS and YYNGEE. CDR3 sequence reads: CASSAFINQPQHF. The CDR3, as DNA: TGTGCCAGCAGCGCATTTATAAATCAGCCCCAGCATTTT.

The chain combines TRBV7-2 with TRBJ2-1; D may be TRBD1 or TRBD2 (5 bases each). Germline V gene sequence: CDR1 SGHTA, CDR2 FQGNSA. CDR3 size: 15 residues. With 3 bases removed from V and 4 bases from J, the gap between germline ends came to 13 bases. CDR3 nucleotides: TGTGCCAGCAGCTTTAGAGGGGCCAGTTACAATGAGCAGTTCTTC. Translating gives CASSFRGASYNEQFF.

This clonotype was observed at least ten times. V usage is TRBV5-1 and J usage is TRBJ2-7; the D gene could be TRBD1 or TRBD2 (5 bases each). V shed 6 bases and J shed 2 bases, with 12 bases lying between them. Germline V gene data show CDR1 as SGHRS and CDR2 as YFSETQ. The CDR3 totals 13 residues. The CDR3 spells CASTRDGAYEQYF. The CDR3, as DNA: TGCGCCAGCACCCGGGACGGGGCCTACGAGCAGTACTTC.

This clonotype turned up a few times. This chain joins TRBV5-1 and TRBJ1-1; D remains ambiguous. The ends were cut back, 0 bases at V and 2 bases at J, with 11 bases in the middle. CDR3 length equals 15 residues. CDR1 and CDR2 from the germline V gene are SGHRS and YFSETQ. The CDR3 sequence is CASSLASAGNTEAFF. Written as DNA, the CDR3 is TGCGCCAGCAGCTTGGCGTCGGCAGGCAACACTGAAGCTTTCTTT.

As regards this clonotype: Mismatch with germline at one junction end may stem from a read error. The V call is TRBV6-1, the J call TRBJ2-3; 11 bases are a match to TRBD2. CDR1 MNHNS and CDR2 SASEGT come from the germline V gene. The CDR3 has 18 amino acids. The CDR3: CATSDRRLAGRGTDTQYF. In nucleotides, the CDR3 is TGTGCCACCAGTGACCGCAGACTAGCGGGGAGAGGCACAGATACGCAGTATTTT.

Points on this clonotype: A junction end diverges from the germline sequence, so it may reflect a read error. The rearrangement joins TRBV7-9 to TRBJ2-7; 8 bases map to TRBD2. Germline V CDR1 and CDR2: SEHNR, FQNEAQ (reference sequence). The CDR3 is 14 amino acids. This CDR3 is CASTLTGTSHEQYF. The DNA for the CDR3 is TGTGCCAGCACCTTAACCGGGACTAGTCACGAGCAGTACTTC.

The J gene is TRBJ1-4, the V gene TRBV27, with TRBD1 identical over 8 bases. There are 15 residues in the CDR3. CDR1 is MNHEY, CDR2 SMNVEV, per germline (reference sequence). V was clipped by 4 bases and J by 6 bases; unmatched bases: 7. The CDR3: CASSSFTDRDEKLFF. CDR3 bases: TGTGCCAGCAGTTCCTTTACGGACAGGGATGAAAAACTGTTTTTT.

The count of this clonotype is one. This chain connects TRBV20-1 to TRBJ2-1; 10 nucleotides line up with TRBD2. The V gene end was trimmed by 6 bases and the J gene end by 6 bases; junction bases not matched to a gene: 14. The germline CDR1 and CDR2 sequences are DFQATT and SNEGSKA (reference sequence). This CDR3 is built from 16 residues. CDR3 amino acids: CSAPRWTSGGLNEQFF. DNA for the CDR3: TGCAGTGCCCCAAGGTGGACTAGCGGAGGCCTCAATGAGCAGTTCTTC.

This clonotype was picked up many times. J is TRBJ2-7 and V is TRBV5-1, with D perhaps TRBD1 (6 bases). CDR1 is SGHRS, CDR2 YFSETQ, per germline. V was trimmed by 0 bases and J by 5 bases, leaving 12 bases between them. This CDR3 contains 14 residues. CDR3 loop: CASSLGTALHEQYF. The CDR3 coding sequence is TGCGCCAGCAGCTTGGGGACAGCCTTACACGAGCAGTACTTC.

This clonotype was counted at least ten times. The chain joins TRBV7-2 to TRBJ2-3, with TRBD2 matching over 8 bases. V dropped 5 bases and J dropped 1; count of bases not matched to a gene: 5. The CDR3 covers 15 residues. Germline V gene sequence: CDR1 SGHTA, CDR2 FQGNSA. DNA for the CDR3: TGTGCCAGCAGCCATAGCGGGAAAGGCACAGATACGCAGTATTTT. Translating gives CASSHSGKGTDTQYF. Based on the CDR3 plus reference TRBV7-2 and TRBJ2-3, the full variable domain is GAGVSQSPSNKVTEKGKDVELRCDPISGHTALYWYRQSLGQGLEFLIYFQGNSAPDKSGLPSDRFSAERTGGSVSTLTIQRTQQEDSAVYLCASSHSGKGTDTQYFGPGTRLTVL.

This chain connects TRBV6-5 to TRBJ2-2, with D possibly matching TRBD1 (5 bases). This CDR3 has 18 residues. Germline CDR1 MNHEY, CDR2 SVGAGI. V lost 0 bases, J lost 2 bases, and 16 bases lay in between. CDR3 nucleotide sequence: TGTGCCAGCAGTTACTCTTTGGGGCACGCCGAAAACACCGGGGAGCTGTTTTTT. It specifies CASSYSLGHAENTGELFF.

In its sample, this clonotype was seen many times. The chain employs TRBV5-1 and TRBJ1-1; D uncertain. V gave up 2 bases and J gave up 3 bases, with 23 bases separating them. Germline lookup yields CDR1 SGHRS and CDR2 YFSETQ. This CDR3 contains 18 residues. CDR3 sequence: CASSFLPPSQVTDTEAFF. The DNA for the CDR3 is TGCGCCAGCAGCTTCCTCCCCCCCAGCCAGGTAACGGACACTGAAGCTTTCTTT.

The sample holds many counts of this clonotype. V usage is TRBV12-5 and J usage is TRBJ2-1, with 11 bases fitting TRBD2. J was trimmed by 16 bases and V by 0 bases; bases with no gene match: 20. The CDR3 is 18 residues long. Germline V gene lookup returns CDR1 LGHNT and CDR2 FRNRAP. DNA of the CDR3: TGTGCTAGTGGTTTGGTTTTAGGGGCAGGGGGCGATAGCGGGAGGGCCTTCTTC. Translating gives CASGLVLGAGGDSGRAFF.

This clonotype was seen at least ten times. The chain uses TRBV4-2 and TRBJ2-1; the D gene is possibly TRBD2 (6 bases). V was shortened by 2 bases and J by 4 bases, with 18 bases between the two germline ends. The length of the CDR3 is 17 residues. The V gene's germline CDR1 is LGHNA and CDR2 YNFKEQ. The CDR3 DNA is TGTGCCAGCAGCCAAAGCCCCGGCGGGGAGACTTACAATGAGCAGTTCTTC. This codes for CASSQSPGGETYNEQFF.

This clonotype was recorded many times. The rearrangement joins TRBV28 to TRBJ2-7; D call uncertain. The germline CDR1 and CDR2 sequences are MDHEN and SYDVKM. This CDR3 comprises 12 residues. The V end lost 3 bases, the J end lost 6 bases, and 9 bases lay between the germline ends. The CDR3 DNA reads TGTGCCAGCAGTTTCCCTCCCCGCGAGCAGTACTTC. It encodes CASSFPPREQYF.

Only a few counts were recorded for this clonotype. The chain's CDR3 is CASTMALLAGGRGTGELFF. In DNA, the CDR3 is TGTGCCAGTACCATGGCCTTACTAGCGGGAGGGAGAGGGACCGGGGAGCTGTTTTTT. The chain recombines TRBV19 with TRBJ2-2; 13 nucleotides align to TRBD2. This CDR3 spans 19 amino acids. V was pared by 7 bases and J by 5 bases, with 16 bases of the junction left unmatched. CDR1 and CDR2 from the germline V gene are LNHDA and SQIVND (reference sequence).

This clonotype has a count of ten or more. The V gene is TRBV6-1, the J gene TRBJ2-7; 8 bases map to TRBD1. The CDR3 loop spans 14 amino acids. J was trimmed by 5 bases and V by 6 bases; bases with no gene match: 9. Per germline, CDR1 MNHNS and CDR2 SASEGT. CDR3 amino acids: CASRRQGARNEQYF. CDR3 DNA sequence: TGTGCCAGCAGGCGTCAGGGGGCGAGGAACGAGCAGTACTTC.

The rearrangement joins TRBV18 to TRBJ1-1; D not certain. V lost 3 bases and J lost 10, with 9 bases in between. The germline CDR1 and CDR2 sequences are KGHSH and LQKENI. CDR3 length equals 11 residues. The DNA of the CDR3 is TGTGCCAGCTCACCGAACTCTGGAGCTTTCTTT. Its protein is CASSPNSGAFF.

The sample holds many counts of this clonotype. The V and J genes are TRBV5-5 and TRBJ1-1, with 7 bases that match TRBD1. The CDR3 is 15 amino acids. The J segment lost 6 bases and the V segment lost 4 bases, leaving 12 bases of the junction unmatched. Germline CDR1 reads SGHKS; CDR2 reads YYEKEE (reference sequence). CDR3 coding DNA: TGTGCCAGCAGCCCAACGACAGGGAGAGGTGCTGAAGCTTTCTTT. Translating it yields CASSPTTGRGAEAFF.

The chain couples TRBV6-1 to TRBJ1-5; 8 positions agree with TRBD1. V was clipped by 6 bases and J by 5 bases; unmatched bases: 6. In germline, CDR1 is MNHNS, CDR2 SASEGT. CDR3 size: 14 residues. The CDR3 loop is CASRTGDLDQPQHF. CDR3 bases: TGTGCCAGCAGGACAGGGGATCTGGATCAGCCCCAGCATTTT.

The CDR3 loop is CASSLDRIGGAVNGELFF. CDR3 sequence (DNA): TGTGCCAGCAGCTTAGACCGGATCGGGGGGGCGGTTAACGGGGAGCTGTTTTTT. The chain is built from TRBV11-2 and TRBJ2-2; 8 bases match TRBD2. V dropped 0 bases and J dropped 7; count of bases not matched to a gene: 13. CDR3 length equals 18 residues. Germline CDR1 reads SGHAT; CDR2 reads FQNNGV.

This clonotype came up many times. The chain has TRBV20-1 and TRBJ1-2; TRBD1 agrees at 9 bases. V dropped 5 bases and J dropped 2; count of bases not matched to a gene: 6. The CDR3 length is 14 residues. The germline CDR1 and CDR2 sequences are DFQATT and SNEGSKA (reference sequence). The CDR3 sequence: CSASRTGENYGYTF. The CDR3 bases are TGCAGTGCTTCCCGGACAGGGGAGAACTATGGCTACACCTTC.

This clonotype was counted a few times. Here the CDR3 DNA reads TGTGCCAGTAGTCCAACAGGATCAACTAATGAAAAACTGTTTTTT. Translation gives CASSPTGSTNEKLFF. The chain carries TRBV19 and TRBJ1-4; a weak D match, TRBD1 (5 bases). Deletions cut 5 bases from V and 0 bases from J, with 10 bases between. Germline V gene data show CDR1 as LNHDA and CDR2 as SQIVND (reference sequence). This CDR3 comprises 15 residues.

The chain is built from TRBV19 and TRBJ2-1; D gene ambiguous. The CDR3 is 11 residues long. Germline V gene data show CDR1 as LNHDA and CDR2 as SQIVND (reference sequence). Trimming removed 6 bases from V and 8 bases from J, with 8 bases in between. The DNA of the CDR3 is TGTGCCAGTAGGTTAGTCGATGAGCAGTTCTTC. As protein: CASRLVDEQFF.

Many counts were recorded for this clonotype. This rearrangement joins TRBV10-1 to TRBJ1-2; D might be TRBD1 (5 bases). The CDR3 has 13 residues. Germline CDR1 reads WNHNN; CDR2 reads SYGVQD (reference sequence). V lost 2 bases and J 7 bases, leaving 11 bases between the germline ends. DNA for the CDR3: TGCGCCAGCAGTGAGCCGAATGGGGCTGGCTACACCTTC. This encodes CASSEPNGAGYTF.

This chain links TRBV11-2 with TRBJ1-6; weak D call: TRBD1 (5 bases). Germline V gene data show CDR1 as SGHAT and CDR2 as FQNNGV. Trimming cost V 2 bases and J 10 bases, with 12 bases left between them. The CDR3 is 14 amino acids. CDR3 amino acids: CASSLMGRASPLHF. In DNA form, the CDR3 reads TGTGCCAGCAGCTTAATGGGGCGCGCCTCACCCCTCCACTTT.

The CDR3 loop is CASSLGWERIHEQYF. CDR3 bases: TGTGCCAGCAGCTTAGGGTGGGAGAGAATCCACGAGCAGTACTTC. V usage is TRBV7-3 and J usage is TRBJ2-7; D possibly corresponds to TRBD2 (5 bases). Trimming removed 2 bases at V and 5 bases at J, with 16 bases between. CDR1 is SGHTA and CDR2 is FQGTGA in the germline V gene. This CDR3 has 15 amino acids.